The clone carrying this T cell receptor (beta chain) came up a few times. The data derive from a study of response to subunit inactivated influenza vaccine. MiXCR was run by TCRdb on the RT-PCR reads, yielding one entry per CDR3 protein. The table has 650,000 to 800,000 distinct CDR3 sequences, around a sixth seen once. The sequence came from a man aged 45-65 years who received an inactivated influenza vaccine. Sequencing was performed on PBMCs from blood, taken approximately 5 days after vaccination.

The CDR3 here is CSAKRASGEKINEQFF. In DNA form, the CDR3 reads TGCAGTGCTAAGAGGGCTAGCGGGGAGAAAATCAATGAGCAGTTCTTC. This sequence joins TRBV20-1 and TRBJ2-1; TRBD2 agrees at 9 bases. V lost 4 bases to trimming and J lost 6 bases; unmatched junction nucleotides: 13. Germline CDR1 is DFQATT and CDR2 is SNEGSKA (reference sequence). CDR3 length: 16 amino acids.